Listed here are 27 T cell receptor beta chains from one sample, sequenced in a study of identical twins. TCRdb used MiXCR to reprocess the 5' RACE reads, holding one entry per CDR3 protein. The sample shows some 600,000 distinct CDR3 sequences, less than 9% of them seen only once. This sample also belongs to another study, concerning yellow fever vaccine responses in identical twins.

The sample comprised PBMCs. These receptors came from a woman under 30 in good health.

In this sample, this clonotype turned up a few times. The chain has TRBV16 and TRBJ1-1, with a tentative D call TRBD1 (5 bases). The CDR3 length is 13 residues. Germline loops: CDR1 KGHSY, CDR2 FQNENV. Trimming pared 5 bases from V and 7 bases from J, leaving 14 bases between. Here the CDR3 reads CASSLAGRSEAFF. The DNA for the CDR3 is TGTGCCAGCAGCTTGGCAGGGCGGAGTGAAGCTTTCTTT.

The CDR3 loop is CASGAYAGGGWTQYF. As DNA, the CDR3 is TGTGCTAGTGGTGCTTACGCTGGGGGGGGTTGGACGCAGTATTTT. The chain recombines TRBV12-5 with TRBJ2-3; 7 bases are a match to TRBD2. V shed 5 bases and J 9 bases; nucleotides not matched to a gene: 14. Germline V lookup: CDR1 LGHNT, CDR2 FRNRAP. The CDR3 is made up of 15 amino acids.

This clonotype was seen more than once but under ten times. This rearrangement joins TRBV7-2 to TRBJ1-1, with a tentative D call TRBD1 (6 bases). The germline V and J ends were trimmed by 3 bases and 5 bases, with 13 bases remaining between them. Germline lookup yields CDR1 SGHTA and CDR2 FQGNSA. The CDR3 loop spans 14 amino acids. Written as DNA, the CDR3 is TGTGCCAGCAGCTTCGACAGGAGGGGGACTGAAGCTTTCTTT. It codes for CASSFDRRGTEAFF. Full variable domain (remainder filled in from reference TRBV7-2 and TRBJ1-1): GAGVSQSPSNKVTEKGKDVELRCDPISGHTALYWYRQSLGQGLEFLIYFQGNSAPDKSGLPSDRFSAERTGGSVSTLTIQRTQQEDSAVYLCASSFDRRGTEAFFGQGTRLTVV.

This clonotype was seen repeatedly, ten times or more. This chain links TRBV4-1 with TRBJ1-6, with D hard to call. Germline CDR1 is MGHRA and CDR2 is YSYEKL. V shed 1 base and J shed 5 bases, with 12 bases lying between them. This CDR3 region has 16 residues. CDR3 sequence: CASSQGGEGNNSPLHF. CDR3 DNA: TGCGCCAGCAGCCAAGGGGGTGAGGGAAATAATTCACCCCTCCACTTT.

There are many counts of this clonotype. The CDR3 nucleotides are TGTGCCAGCAGTTGGGACAGGGGTAGTCAGCCCCAGCATTTT. Its protein product is CASSWDRGSQPQHF. The chain is built from TRBV12-3 or TRBV12-4 and TRBJ1-5; 10 bases fit TRBD1. J gave up 6 bases and V 4 bases, and 3 bases lay outside the gene matches. The CDR3 runs 14 residues.

The chain is built from TRBV24-1 and TRBJ1-5; D is uncertain. Trimming cost V 2 bases and J 7 bases, with 20 bases left between them. The CDR3 sequence is 17 residues long. Germline V gene data show CDR1 as KGHDR and CDR2 as SFDVKD. CDR3 bases: TGTGCCACCAGTGATTCCCTCTCGGAGGTAGGAGGACAGCCCCAGCATTTT. It is translated as CATSDSLSEVGGQPQHF.

This clonotype was found many times. The chain couples TRBV4-2 to TRBJ2-3; 12 nucleotides line up with TRBD2. Germline CDR1 LGHNA, CDR2 YNFKEQ. The CDR3 covers 17 residues. V trimming: 2 bases; J trimming: 1 base; junction bases outside the gene matches: 4. The chain's CDR3 is CASSQRTSGTGTDTQYF. CDR3 DNA sequence: TGTGCCAGCAGCCAAAGGACTAGCGGGACTGGCACAGATACGCAGTATTTT.

The rearrangement joins TRBV24-1 to TRBJ2-1, with no clear D. This CDR3 contains 14 residues. CDR1 is KGHDR, CDR2 SFDVKD, per germline. V was trimmed by 6 bases and J by 0 bases, leaving 8 bases between them. Here the CDR3 DNA reads TGTGCCACCAGTTTCAGTGCCTCCTACAATGAGCAGTTCTTC. This gives the protein CATSFSASYNEQFF.

This clonotype was seen only a few times. This chain connects TRBV5-6 to TRBJ2-1; 12 nucleotides match TRBD1. Per the germline V gene, CDR1 is SGHDT and CDR2 is YYEEEE. Trimming at V came to 7 bases and at J to 9 bases, leaving 11 bases not matched to a gene. The CDR3 is 15 amino acids. The CDR3 loop reads CASDLAGTGGREQFF. CDR3 coding DNA: TGTGCCAGCGATTTGGCCGGGACAGGGGGCCGTGAGCAGTTCTTC.

Many counts were recorded for this clonotype. The chain is built from TRBV11-2 and TRBJ1-1, with D hard to call. The germline CDR1 and CDR2 sequences are SGHAT and FQNNGV. This CDR3 spans 15 amino acids. V dropped 1 base and J dropped 4 bases, with 13 bases sitting between them. Here the CDR3 DNA reads TGTGCCAGCAGCTTAGGCCTCTCCGGGTTCACTGAAGCTTTCTTT. Translating it yields CASSLGLSGFTEAFF.

This clonotype was seen only a few times. V usage is TRBV20-1 and J usage is TRBJ2-7; TRBD1 or TRBD2 may be the D gene (6 bases each). Germline CDR1 DFQATT, CDR2 SNEGSKA (reference sequence). Trimming stripped 3 bases from V and 7 bases from J, with 13 bases between. This CDR3 is built from 12 residues. Here the CDR3 DNA reads TGCAGTGCTAGTGGGGGCGCGGGGGAGCAGTACGTC. Translation: CSASGGAGEQYV.

This chain uses TRBV3-1 with TRBJ2-3, with 8 positions matching TRBD2. Germline values: CDR1 LGHDT, CDR2 YNNKEL (reference sequence). The V segment lost 2 bases and the J segment 5 bases; nucleotides outside the gene matches: 15. This CDR3 is 18 amino acids long. The CDR3, as DNA: TGTGCCAGCAGCCAACGGTCCGGGAGACGGGGGGGCCTAGATACGCAGTATTTT. It specifies CASSQRSGRRGGLDTQYF.

V usage is TRBV20-1 and J usage is TRBJ1-5, with TRBD1 matching over 7 bases. The germline V gene encodes CDR1 DFQATT and CDR2 SNEGSKA (reference sequence). The CDR3 spans 16 residues. The ends lost 0 bases at V and 6 bases at J; junction bases unmatched: 11. In DNA form, the CDR3 reads TGCAGTGCTAGAGATCGGGTGGCAGGGGGGTCTCAGCCCCAGCATTTT. This translates into CSARDRVAGGSQPQHF.

This rearrangement joins TRBV28 to TRBJ2-1; 9 bases map to TRBD1. The CDR3 is made up of 14 amino acids. With 7 bases clipped from V and 8 bases from J, the junction kept 9 bases outside the gene matches. Germline loops: CDR1 MDHEN, CDR2 SYDVKM. Written as DNA, the CDR3 is TGTGCCAGCATGAGGCGGGACAGGGAGGATGAGCAGTTCTTC. Its translation: CASMRRDREDEQFF.

This clonotype was counted at least ten times. The chain joins TRBV12-3 or TRBV12-4 to TRBJ1-4; tentative D call: TRBD1 (6 bases). CDR3 length: 14 amino acids. Trimming stripped 6 bases from V and 2 bases from J, with 10 bases between. CDR3 bases: TGTGCCAGCAGGCCTCAGGGGACTAATGAAAAACTGTTTTTT. Translated: CASRPQGTNEKLFF.

This clonotype has only one observation. It may be a read error: a sequence one base away is much more abundant. The gene calls are TRBV12-3 or TRBV12-4 and TRBJ2-1; TRBD2 matches at 7 bases. The CDR3 runs 16 residues. V lost 8 bases to trimming and J lost 0 bases; unmatched junction nucleotides: 10. In DNA form, the CDR3 reads TGTGCCAGCGGGCCCCCCGGGGGGTCCTCCTACAATGAGCAGTTCTTC. Protein: CASGPPGGSSYNEQFF.

The rearrangement links TRBV20-1 to TRBJ1-1, with 7 bases identical to TRBD1. The CDR3 consists of 14 residues. Unmatched junction bases numbered 6, after V lost 4 bases and J lost 1 base. The germline V gene has CDR1 DFQATT and CDR2 SNEGSKA (reference sequence). This CDR3 is CSAKPGTANTEAFF. CDR3 coding DNA: TGCAGTGCTAAACCCGGGACAGCGAACACTGAAGCTTTCTTT.

The chain employs TRBV12-5 and TRBJ2-3, with unresolved D. CDR1 is LGHNT and CDR2 is FRNRAP in the germline V gene. This CDR3 is built from 13 residues. The ends were cut back, 6 bases at V and 5 bases at J, with 12 bases in the middle. CDR3 in amino acids: CASGLTEIDTQYF. The CDR3 nucleotides read TGTGCTAGTGGATTAACAGAGATAGATACGCAGTATTTT.

This clonotype was observed at least ten times. This chain joins TRBV4-1 and TRBJ2-5; perhaps TRBD2 as D (5 bases). The CDR3 covers 17 residues. Germline V gene sequence: CDR1 MGHRA, CDR2 YSYEKL. Trimming cost V 1 base and J 2 bases, with 17 bases left between them. The CDR3 DNA reads as TGCGCCAGCAGCCAAGGGGTCGGGGAACTGGGTCAAGAGACCCAGTACTTC. Translation gives CASSQGVGELGQETQYF.

As for this clonotype: A read error is possible here, since a much larger clone lies one base away. The chain employs TRBV2 and TRBJ2-7, with 8 bases aligning to TRBD1. The germline V gene encodes CDR1 SNHLY and CDR2 FYNNEI. The CDR3 runs 14 residues. V dropped 11 bases and J dropped 0; count of bases not matched to a gene: 9. The CDR3 coding sequence is TGTGCCGGCATATGGACAGGGAGCTCCTACGAGCAGTACGTC. This codes for CAGIWTGSSYEQYV.

This clonotype came up a few times. This sequence joins TRBV11-2 and TRBJ2-2; no clear D. The CDR3 runs 16 residues. Looked up from germline, CDR1 is SGHAT and CDR2 is FQNNGV. V was clipped by 0 bases and J by 0 bases, with 8 bases between them. CDR3 sequence: CASSLEMNTNTGELFF. The CDR3 DNA follows: TGTGCCAGCAGCTTAGAAATGAACACGAACACCGGGGAGCTGTTTTTT.

Many counts were recorded for this clonotype. The chain carries TRBV6-5 and TRBJ2-7; no definite D call. Germline CDR1 reads MNHEY; CDR2 reads SVGAGI. The CDR3 spans 15 residues. V shed 2 bases and J shed 2 bases, with 13 bases lying between them. The CDR3 reads CASSYVQPGPYEQYF. The CDR3 DNA reads as TGTGCCAGCAGTTACGTCCAGCCCGGACCCTACGAGCAGTACTTC.

This clonotype showed up many times. V and J are TRBV6-1 and TRBJ2-1, with 8 bases lining up with TRBD2. In germline, CDR1 is MNHNS, CDR2 SASEGT. The CDR3 totals 18 residues. With V trimmed by 6 bases and J by 9 bases, 22 bases remained unmatched. The CDR3 region has the DNA TGTGCCAGCAGCCTAGTTGCACCCAAACTAGCGGATGGGGGTGAGCAGTTCTTC. This sequence encodes CASSLVAPKLADGGEQFF.

V usage is TRBV19 and J usage is TRBJ1-5, with 7 nucleotides matching TRBD1. The junction had 5 bases not matched to a gene; V was cut back by 3 bases and J by 6 bases. CDR3 length: 14 amino acids. CDR1 and CDR2 (germline): LNHDA, SQIVND (reference sequence). CDR3 sequence reads: CASSIGTEGQPQHF. The DNA for the CDR3 is TGTGCCAGTAGTATCGGGACAGAAGGTCAGCCCCAGCATTTT. The full variable domain, completed using reference TRBV19 and TRBJ1-5, is DGGITQSPKYLFRKEGQNVTLSCEQNLNHDAMYWYRQDPGQGLRLIYYSQIVNDFQKGDIAEGYSVSREKKESFPLTVTSAQKNPTAFYLCASSIGTEGQPQHFGDGTRLSIL.

The V and J genes are TRBV29-1 and TRBJ1-3, with D possibly TRBD1 on 6 matching bases. The germline V gene has CDR1 SQVTM and CDR2 ANQGSEA. This CDR3 contains 13 residues. V lost 7 bases and J 3 bases, leaving 13 bases between the germline ends. The CDR3 sequence: CSALEGVGNTIYF. CDR3 nucleotides: TGCAGCGCCCTGGAGGGGGTTGGAAACACCATATATTTT.

The genes are TRBV7-2 and TRBJ2-5; no reliable D call. This CDR3 region has 15 residues. Germline V gives CDR1 SGHTA, CDR2 FQGNSA. V was clipped by 1 base and J by 1 base, with 10 bases between them. CDR3 sequence reads: CASSLGFAAQETQYF. The DNA for the CDR3 is TGTGCCAGCAGCTTAGGTTTTGCGGCCCAAGAGACCCAGTACTTC.

The sample holds a few counts of this clonotype. The chain uses TRBV24-1 and TRBJ2-5; D is unresolved. The V end was cut by 3 bases, the J end by 3 bases, with 13 bases between. CDR3 length equals 15 residues. The germline V gene has CDR1 KGHDR and CDR2 SFDVKD. CDR3 DNA sequence: TGTGCCACCAGTGATGCAGGCAGGACGAAAGAGACCCAGTACTTC. Translation: CATSDAGRTKETQYF.